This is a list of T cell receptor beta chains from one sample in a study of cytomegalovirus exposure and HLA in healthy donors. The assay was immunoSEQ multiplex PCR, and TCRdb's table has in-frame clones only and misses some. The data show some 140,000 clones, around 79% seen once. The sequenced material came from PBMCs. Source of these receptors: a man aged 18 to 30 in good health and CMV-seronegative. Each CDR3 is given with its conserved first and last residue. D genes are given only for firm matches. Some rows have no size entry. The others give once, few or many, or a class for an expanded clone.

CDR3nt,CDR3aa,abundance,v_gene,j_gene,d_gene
TGTGCCAGCAGCTTACTAGTCGCCGGGGAGCTGTTTTTT,CASSLLVAGELFF,.,TRBV7-9,TRBJ2-2,.
TGCGCCAGCAGCGCTGGGACAGCCGACACCGGGGAGCTGTTTTTT,CASSAGTADTGELFF,.,TRBV5-1,TRBJ2-2,TRBD1
TGTGCCAGCAGCCAAGAGCGGAACTATGGCTACACCTTC,CASSQERNYGYTF,.,TRBV14,TRBJ1-2,.
TGTGCCTGGAGTGCACGGGGTTTATCGGGTGGCTACACCTTC,CAWSARGLSGGYTF,.,TRBV30,TRBJ1-2,.
TGTGCCAGCAGTGCCCGAGGGACTTCGAGGGGAGATACGCAGTATTTT,CASSARGTSRGDTQYF,.,TRBV6-4,TRBJ2-3,.
TGTGCCAGCTCCGCGACAGGGTACAATCAGCCCCAGCATTTT,CASSATGYNQPQHF,.,TRBV18,TRBJ1-5,TRBD1
TGTGCCAGCAGTTCAGGGGGTTGGAACACTGAAGCTTTCTTT,CASSSGGWNTEAFF,.,TRBV6-5,TRBJ1-1,TRBD1
TGTGCCAGCGGGGGGACTCCCAATTCACCCCTCCACTTT,CASGGTPNSPLHF,.,TRBV6-6,TRBJ1-6,.
TGTGCCAGCAGCGATCGGCCCGGGACAGGAACCTCTAACTATGGCTACACCTTC,CASSDRPGTGTSNYGYTF,.,TRBV25-1,TRBJ1-2,TRBD1
TGTGCCAGCAGCCGCCCTGGCAGGGAAGACATTCAGTACTTC,CASSRPGREDIQYF,once,TRBV7-9,TRBJ2-4,.